The 19 T cell receptor beta chains presented below share a single source sample, sequenced in a study of blood T cell repertoires in COVID-19. The repertoire was sequenced with immunoSEQ multiplex PCR; TCRdb's copy has only in-frame clones and lacks some. The table shows about 99,000 clones, with around 88% occurring only once. Input material: peripheral blood. These receptors were taken from a human donor in a cohort sampled during active COVID-19.

The J gene is TRBJ1-2, the V gene TRBV28, with D maybe TRBD1 (6 bases). The CDR3 extends over 14 amino acids. The germline gives CDR1 MDHEN, CDR2 SYDVKM. V gave up 5 bases and J gave up 2 bases, with 12 bases separating them. The DNA for the CDR3 is TGTGCCAGCAGTAAAATCCAGGGGAACTATGGCTACACCTTC. It specifies CASSKIQGNYGYTF.

Of note for this clone: Other DNA sequences in this specimen translate into the identical CDR3. The genes are TRBV30 and TRBJ2-7, with 7 bases identical to TRBD1. Germline assignment: CDR1 GTSNPN and CDR2 SVGIG (reference sequence). The CDR3 sequence is 12 residues long. The junction had 0 bases not matched to a gene; V was cut back by 1 base and J by 3 bases. The CDR3 nucleotides read TGTGCCTGGAGTGGACAGGGCTACGAGCAGTACTTC. Amino acid sequence: CAWSGQGYEQYF.

As concerns this clone: The germline gene is not matched at one end of the junction; a read error may be the cause. V is TRBV11-3 and J is TRBJ2-7, with 7 bases aligning to TRBD2. CDR1 is SGHNT and CDR2 is YENEEA in the germline V gene. This CDR3 has 13 residues. The CDR3 loop is CASSLGAGVSPNF. CDR3 bases: TGTGCCAGCAGCCTCGGCGCGGGAGTATCCCCCAACTTC. The full variable domain, completed using reference TRBV11-3 and TRBJ2-7, is EAGVVQSPRYKIIEKKQPVAFWCNPISGHNTLYWYLQNLGQGPELLIRYENEEAVDDSQLPKDRFSAERLKGVDSTLKIQPAELGDSAVYLCASSLGAGVSPNFGPGTRLTVT.

This clone was detected only once. The chain carries TRBV4-1 and TRBJ2-7; a possible D gene is TRBD2 (6 bases). Trimming pared 0 bases from V and 7 bases from J, leaving 19 bases between. The germline gives CDR1 MGHRA, CDR2 YSYEKL. The CDR3 extends over 16 amino acids. CDR3 sequence reads: CASSQEGAGTSREQYF. The CDR3 DNA is TGCGCCAGCAGCCAAGAAGGGGCGGGAACCTCTAGGGAGCAGTACTTC.

The chain links TRBV19 to TRBJ2-7; possibly TRBD1 for D (6 bases). This CDR3 region has 13 residues. Trimming cost V 5 bases and J 6 bases, with 14 bases left between them. Germline CDR1 reads LNHDA; CDR2 reads SQIVND (reference sequence). Here the CDR3 DNA reads TGTGCCAGTAGTCCCCAAACAGGGACCGAGCAGTACTTC. This encodes CASSPQTGTEQYF. The variable domain in full, with the rest retrieved from reference TRBV19 and TRBJ2-7, is DGGITQSPKYLFRKEGQNVTLSCEQNLNHDAMYWYRQDPGQGLRLIYYSQIVNDFQKGDIAEGYSVSREKKESFPLTVTSAQKNPTAFYLCASSPQTGTEQYFGPGTRLTVT.

The CDR3 nucleotides read TGTGCCAGCAAGGGTAGCGGGAGGTTGGAGCAGTACTTC. This translates into CASKGSGRLEQYF. The chain employs TRBV27 and TRBJ2-7; 10 bases map to TRBD2. CDR3 size: 13 residues. CDR1 and CDR2 from the germline V gene are MNHEY and SMNVEV (reference sequence). The V and J ends lost 7 bases and 7 bases, in that order; junction bases with no gene match: 7.

The V gene is TRBV5-1, the J gene TRBJ2-5; D is unclear. Germline V gene lookup returns CDR1 SGHRS and CDR2 YFSETQ. V lost 0 bases, J lost 4 bases, and 10 bases lay in between. This CDR3 has 14 amino acids. The CDR3 sequence is CASSLDRRGETQYF. In DNA, the CDR3 is TGCGCCAGCAGCTTGGACCGGAGAGGAGAGACCCAGTACTTC. Together with reference TRBV5-1 and TRBJ2-5, the CDR3 gives the full variable domain: KAGVTQTPRYLIKTRGQQVTLSCSPISGHRSVSWYQQTPGQGLQFLFEYFSETQRNKGNFPGRFSGRQFSNSRSEMNVSTLELGDSALYLCASSLDRRGETQYFGPGTRLLVL.

This clone has a handful of counts. CDR3 protein: CASSYSRVQPQHF. CDR3 DNA: TGTGCCAGCAGTTACTCCAGGGTTCAGCCCCAGCATTTT. The chain combines TRBV6-5 with TRBJ1-5, with a weak D call TRBD1 (5 bases). The CDR3 has 13 residues. The V end was cut by 0 bases, the J end by 6 bases, with 6 bases between. CDR1 and CDR2 (germline): MNHEY, SVGAGI.

The chain has TRBV30 and TRBJ2-1; D may be TRBD1 (7 bases). The CDR3 contains 16 residues. Trimming took 5 bases from V and 10 from J, leaving 27 bases between them. Per germline, CDR1 GTSNPN and CDR2 SVGIG (reference sequence). The CDR3 here is CAWLQGQGLVGGEQFF. The CDR3 region has the DNA TGTGCCTGGTTACAGGGGCAAGGGCTAGTTGGAGGGGAGCAGTTCTTC. The full variable domain, with the rest looked up from reference TRBV30 and TRBJ2-1, is SQTIHQWPATLVQPVGSPLSLECTVEGTSNPNLYWYRQAAGRGLQLLFYSVGIGQISSEVPQNLSASRPQDRQFILSSKKLLLSDSGFYLCAWLQGQGLVGGEQFFGPGTRLTVL.

The genes are TRBV6-1 and TRBJ1-4; 7 positions agree with TRBD1. After removal of 4 bases from V and 0 bases from J, the junction contained 5 bases not matched to a gene. CDR3 length: 16 residues. Germline V gene lookup returns CDR1 MNHNS and CDR2 SASEGT. Here the CDR3 reads CASSARQGATNEKLFF. The CDR3 coding sequence is TGTGCCAGCAGTGCTCGGCAGGGGGCAACTAATGAAAAACTGTTTTTT.

The rearrangement joins TRBV12-2 to TRBJ1-5. TRBV12-2 is a known pseudogene. The CDR3 runs 18 residues. CDR3 bases: TGTGCAAGTCGCTTAGTGGATACCGGGACTCATAGCAATCAGCCCCAGCATTTT. The encoded protein is CASRLVDTGTHSNQPQHF.

The chain links TRBV2 to TRBJ1-1; 7 bases fit TRBD1. The trim removed 5 bases at V and 0 bases at J, leaving 6 bases unmatched. Looked up from germline, CDR1 is SNHLY and CDR2 is FYNNEI. This CDR3 is built from 15 residues. This CDR3 is CASSRDSPMNTEAFF. In DNA form, the CDR3 reads TGTGCCAGCAGTAGGGACAGCCCTATGAACACTGAAGCTTTCTTT.

The DNA for the CDR3 is TGTGCCAGCAGCCAAGCCCGCCTCGGACAGACCTACGAGCAGTACTTC. Translation: CASSQARLGQTYEQYF. The V and J genes are TRBV3-1 (or the pseudogene TRBV3-2) and TRBJ2-7; TRBD1 might be the D (6 bases). The CDR3 is made up of 16 amino acids. CDR1 and CDR2 from the germline V gene are LGHDT and YNNKEL (reference sequence). V lost 1 base to trimming and J lost 2 bases, with 15 bases between them.

This chain joins TRBV6-2 or TRBV6-3 and TRBJ2-2; 9 positions match TRBD2. After removal of 2 bases from V and 1 base from J, the junction contained 11 bases not matched to a gene. This CDR3 spans 19 amino acids. Germline CDR1 and CDR2: MNHEY and SVGEGT. CDR3 sequence reads: CASSYSLAGRAMNTGELFF. CDR3 nucleotides: TGTGCCAGCAGTTACAGCCTAGCGGGGCGAGCAATGAACACCGGGGAGCTGTTTTTT.

The chain carries TRBV7-3 and TRBJ1-6, with 7 bases identical to TRBD1. Trimming removed 1 base from V and 10 bases from J; junction bases left unmatched: 10. CDR3 length equals 16 residues. CDR1 and CDR2 (germline): SGHTA, FQGTGA. The chain's CDR3 is CASSLNGKGADSPLHF. In DNA form, the CDR3 reads TGTGCCAGCAGCTTAAACGGGAAGGGGGCAGACTCACCCCTCCACTTT.

The chain is built from TRBV7-2 and TRBJ1-5; D perhaps matches TRBD1 (5 bases). V was trimmed by 2 bases and J by 11 bases, leaving 10 bases between them. CDR3 size: 12 residues. Germline loops: CDR1 SGHTA, CDR2 FQGNSA. This chain's CDR3 is CASSLSGGAQHF. In DNA, the CDR3 is TGTGCCAGCAGCTTATCGGGGGGGGCCCAGCATTTT.

This clone is a singleton in its sample. This chain links TRBV2 with TRBJ2-2, with 8 bases that match TRBD2. The V and J ends lost 2 bases and 5 bases, in that order; junction bases with no gene match: 10. CDR1 SNHLY and CDR2 FYNNEI come from the germline V gene. There are 17 residues in the CDR3. The CDR3 loop reads CASSEPGSGVRTGELFF. In DNA, the CDR3 is TGTGCCAGCAGTGAACCGGGTAGCGGGGTGCGGACCGGGGAGCTGTTTTTT. Combining the CDR3 with reference TRBV2 and TRBJ2-2 gives the whole variable domain EPEVTQTPSHQVTQMGQEVILRCVPISNHLYFYWYRQILGQKVEFLVSFYNNEISEKSEIFDDQFSVERPDGSNFTLKIRSTKLEDSAMYFCASSEPGSGVRTGELFFGEGSRLTVL.

The V gene is TRBV28, the J gene TRBJ1-1; 9 bases are a match to TRBD1. The V gene's germline CDR1 is MDHEN and CDR2 SYDVKM. The CDR3 has 16 residues. J lost 0 bases, V lost 6 bases, and 8 bases had no gene match. The CDR3 is CASRTGGLTMNTEAFF. CDR3 DNA: TGTGCCAGCAGAACAGGGGGCTTAACCATGAACACTGAAGCTTTCTTT.

The rearrangement joins TRBV7-2 to TRBJ2-7, with 10 bases fitting TRBD2. CDR3 length: 15 amino acids. Germline trimming cut 5 bases from V and 2 bases from J; bases unmatched to any gene: 6. Germline CDR1 and CDR2: SGHTA and FQGNSA. In DNA form, the CDR3 reads TGTGCCAGCAGCCCCCGACTAGCGGGTGCCTACGAGCAGTACTTC. Translated, it gives CASSPRLAGAYEQYF.